These 23 T cell receptor beta chains were all obtained from the same sample, sequenced in a study of vaccination and CD4 T cells after COVID-19. Sequencing of cultured CD4+ T cell DNA used the Oncomine TCR Beta short-read assay. TCRdb re-analysed the PCR reads in MiXCR, keeping a single row per CDR3 protein. The sample lists fewer than 20,000 distinct CDR3 sequences, over 35% occurring once. No antigen is known for these receptors. Time point defined: late sampling 161 to 241 days after vaccination in three convalescent patients. Specified treatment: roughly nine-day PBMC culture with coronavirus spike peptide pools or control peptides (ViraFEST assay). The sequenced sample was CD4+ T cells from blood, cultured in vitro, obtained about 7 months after SARS-CoV-2 vaccination. All receptors come from a human donor who had recovered from COVID-19.

This clonotype was observed a handful of times. The chain links TRBV6-1 to TRBJ1-5, with D maybe TRBD1 (6 bases). V gave up 5 bases and J gave up 4 bases, with 12 bases separating them. CDR1 and CDR2 from the germline V gene are MNHNS and SASEGT. The CDR3 is 14 residues long. Written as DNA, the CDR3 is TGTGCCAGCAGTCAGGGGTTAGGGAATCAGCCCCAGCATTTT. This codes for CASSQGLGNQPQHF.

The genes are TRBV7-9 and TRBJ2-3; D unclear. Germline V lookup: CDR1 SEHNR, CDR2 FQNEAQ (reference sequence). This CDR3 comprises 14 residues. With 5 bases removed from V and 1 base from J, the gap between germline ends came to 10 bases. The CDR3, as DNA: TGTGCCAGCAGCCCCAGTTCGCGCACAGATACGCAGTATTTT. Translating gives CASSPSSRTDTQYF.

This chain links TRBV23-1 with TRBJ2-7, with D possibly being TRBD2 (6 bases). TRBV23-1 is an ORF, with its function uncertain. This CDR3 is built from 14 residues. V lost 3 bases and J lost 3, with 12 bases in between. CDR3 nucleotide sequence: TGCGCCAGCAGTCACCCACGGGGGTTCTACGAGCAGTACTTC. Translation gives CASSHPRGFYEQYF.

The V call is TRBV5-1, the J call TRBJ2-7; D call uncertain. The CDR3 spans 13 residues. V lost 2 bases and J 5 bases, leaving 11 bases between the germline ends. The germline V gene has CDR1 SGHRS and CDR2 YFSETQ. CDR3 in DNA: TGCGCCAGCAGCTTAGGGTACAGCGACGAGCAGTACTTC. It is translated as CASSLGYSDEQYF.

The rearrangement joins TRBV7-9 to TRBJ1-4; 10 nucleotides line up with TRBD1. CDR1 is SEHNR and CDR2 is FQNEAQ in the germline V gene (reference sequence). The CDR3 runs to 16 residues. V gave up 5 bases and J gave up 3 bases; unmatched junction bases: 6. The CDR3 DNA reads TGTGCCAGCAGCGCTGGGACAGGGGCCGCTAATGAAAAACTGTTTTTT. The encoded protein is CASSAGTGAANEKLFF.

Only a few counts were recorded for this clonotype. The genes are TRBV15 and TRBJ2-1; 13 bases align to TRBD2. The CDR3 spans 17 residues. Germline values: CDR1 LNHNV, CDR2 YYDKDF (reference sequence). The junction had 8 bases not matched to a gene; V was cut back by 1 base and J by 8 bases. The CDR3 protein is CATSRAPGTSGTYEQFF. The CDR3, as DNA: TGTGCCACCAGCAGAGCACCCGGGACTAGCGGGACGTATGAGCAGTTCTTC.

V and J are TRBV19 and TRBJ1-2, with D unresolved. Trimming removed 3 bases from V and 3 bases from J, with 11 bases in between. The CDR3 sequence is 14 residues long. The V gene's germline CDR1 is LNHDA and CDR2 SQIVND (reference sequence). Written as DNA, the CDR3 is TGTGCCAGTAGTATCGGTATCGGACACTATGGCTACACCTTC. Translated, it gives CASSIGIGHYGYTF.

This clonotype appeared a few times. The rearrangement links TRBV6-1 to TRBJ1-6, with D unresolved. The V gene's germline CDR1 is MNHNS and CDR2 SASEGT. The CDR3 sequence is 14 residues long. V was pared by 8 bases and J by 0 bases, with 8 bases between. CDR3 residues: CASVKSSYNSPLHF. CDR3 nucleotide sequence: TGTGCCAGCGTCAAGAGCTCCTATAATTCACCCCTCCACTTT.

V gene TRBV2 combines with J gene TRBJ2-5; TRBD2 agrees at 8 bases. Trimming took 6 bases from V and 4 from J; bases not matched to a gene: 4. The CDR3 consists of 13 residues. Germline V gene data show CDR1 as SNHLY and CDR2 as FYNNEI. The CDR3 spells CASSGGVGETQYF. In nucleotides, the CDR3 is TGTGCCAGCAGCGGGGGGGTAGGAGAGACCCAGTACTTC.

This clonotype was detected only a few times. The chain recombines TRBV11-3 with TRBJ1-1; D is unresolved. V lost 11 bases and J 0 bases, leaving 10 bases between the germline ends. The CDR3 consists of 12 residues. CDR1 and CDR2 (germline): SGHNT, YENEEA. This chain's CDR3 is CAPEDLNTEAFF. CDR3 in DNA: TGTGCCCCCGAAGACCTGAACACTGAAGCTTTCTTT.

CDR3 loop: CASSEARTGGRGYTF. The CDR3 DNA is TGTGCCAGCAGTGAAGCAAGAACAGGGGGTCGGGGCTACACCTTC. The genes are TRBV6-1 and TRBJ1-2, with 8 bases fitting TRBD1. CDR1 is MNHNS and CDR2 is SASEGT in the germline V gene. The trim removed 0 bases at V and 8 bases at J, leaving 8 bases unmatched. This CDR3 is 15 amino acids long.

The chain uses TRBV6-1 and TRBJ2-5; the D is unclear. V lost 3 bases and J lost 1, with 9 bases in between. CDR3 length: 14 residues. Germline CDR1 MNHNS, CDR2 SASEGT. In DNA, the CDR3 is TGTGCCAGCAGTGAGAGTAGTAGCCAAGAGACCCAGTACTTC. Its protein product is CASSESSSQETQYF.

This clonotype was seen a few times. The rearrangement joins TRBV2 to TRBJ2-5; TRBD1 matches 9 bases. This CDR3 comprises 14 residues. Per germline, CDR1 SNHLY and CDR2 FYNNEI. V lost 4 bases to trimming and J lost 2 bases; unmatched junction nucleotides: 2. The CDR3 loop reads CASSADRGQETQYF. CDR3 DNA sequence: TGTGCCAGCAGTGCTGACAGGGGGCAAGAGACCCAGTACTTC.

The table lists this clonotype with a few counts. The J gene is TRBJ2-1, the V gene TRBV6-5; 14 bases are shared with TRBD2. Trimming took 2 bases from V and 6 from J; bases not matched to a gene: 6. The CDR3 contains 17 residues. The germline V gene encodes CDR1 MNHEY and CDR2 SVGAGI. The CDR3 spells CASSYAATSGGANEQFF. The DNA of the CDR3 is TGTGCCAGCAGTTACGCCGCGACTAGCGGGGGGGCCAATGAGCAGTTCTTC.

V is TRBV24-1 and J is TRBJ2-3; no reliable D call. Germline V lookup: CDR1 KGHDR, CDR2 SFDVKD. The CDR3 runs 17 residues. V lost 4 bases to trimming and J lost 3 bases, with 19 bases between them. In nucleotides, the CDR3 is TGTGCCACCAGTGACTCTGACCAATACTGGGGTACAGATACGCAGTATTTT. It codes for CATSDSDQYWGTDTQYF.

The chain links TRBV11-3 to TRBJ2-5; D not resolved. Germline V lookup: CDR1 SGHNT, CDR2 YENEEA. The CDR3 covers 16 residues. The ends were cut back, 1 base at V and 5 bases at J, with 17 bases in the middle. The CDR3 DNA is TGTGCCAGCAGCTTAGGAGCCGGAACGGGTGGGGAGACCCAGTACTTC. Translation gives CASSLGAGTGGETQYF.

The chain is built from TRBV7-9 and TRBJ2-7; the D is unclear. The V end was cut by 5 bases, the J end by 4 bases, with 9 bases between. Germline CDR1 is SEHNR and CDR2 is FQNEAQ (reference sequence). This CDR3 has 12 amino acids. CDR3 DNA sequence: TGTGCCAGCAGCCAAGACGGGTACGAGCAGTACTTC. Protein sequence: CASSQDGYEQYF.

This clonotype was detected only a few times. The chain has TRBV11-3 and TRBJ2-3; the D is unclear. The germline gives CDR1 SGHNT, CDR2 YENEEA. V lost 0 bases, J lost 4 bases, and 5 bases lay in between. The CDR3 covers 13 residues. CDR3 DNA: TGTGCCAGCAGCTTAGATGCAGCAGATACGCAGTATTTT. Translating it yields CASSLDAADTQYF.

The chain recombines TRBV7-9 with TRBJ2-7; 9 nucleotides agree with TRBD1. Germline trimming cut 6 bases from V and 2 bases from J; bases unmatched to any gene: 11. The CDR3 sequence is 16 residues long. Germline V gene data show CDR1 as SEHNR and CDR2 as FQNEAQ (reference sequence). The CDR3 spells CASSLTGGDFAYEQYF. The CDR3 nucleotides read TGTGCCAGCAGTCTCACAGGGGGCGACTTCGCCTACGAGCAGTACTTC.

The V and J genes are TRBV29-1 and TRBJ2-1, with 9 bases identical to TRBD2. CDR1 SQVTM and CDR2 ANQGSEA come from the germline V gene. Trimming took 4 bases from V and 5 from J; bases not matched to a gene: 9. This CDR3 spans 15 amino acids. The CDR3 coding sequence is TGCAGCGTTGCGTGGACGGCTAGCGGGAACAATGAGCAGTTCTTC. As protein: CSVAWTASGNNEQFF.

The chain is built from TRBV7-6 and TRBJ2-1, with D perhaps being TRBD1 or TRBD2 (6 bases each). The germline V gene has CDR1 SGHVS and CDR2 FNYEAQ. This CDR3 has 14 amino acids. Trimming took 4 bases from V and 5 from J, leaving 12 bases between them. CDR3 residues: CASSSWGANNEQFF. The CDR3, as DNA: TGTGCCAGCAGCTCCTGGGGGGCTAACAATGAGCAGTTCTTC. Combining the CDR3 with reference TRBV7-6 and TRBJ2-1 gives the whole variable domain GAGVSQSPRYKVTKRGQDVALRCDPISGHVSLYWYRQALGQGPEFLTYFNYEAQQDKSGLPNDRFSAERPEGSISTLTIQRTEQRDSAMYRCASSSWGANNEQFFGPGTRLTVL.

This rearrangement joins TRBV19 to TRBJ1-2; D perhaps matches TRBD1 (5 bases). The CDR3 extends over 13 amino acids. The V and J ends lost 9 bases and 1 base respectively, with 12 bases between them. CDR1 is LNHDA, CDR2 SQIVND, per germline (reference sequence). The CDR3 sequence is CASRGTDNYGYTF. The CDR3 DNA follows: TGTGCCAGCCGGGGGACGGATAACTATGGCTACACCTTC.

The chain uses TRBV5-4 and TRBJ1-6; no firm D call. With 4 bases removed from V and 10 bases from J, the gap between germline ends came to 6 bases. This CDR3 region has 11 residues. CDR1 is SGHNT, CDR2 YYREEE, per germline (reference sequence). The CDR3 DNA sequence: TGTGCCAGCAGCAGGGCCTCACCCCTCCACTTT. It is translated as CASSRASPLHF.